Following are 6 T cell receptor beta chains from one sample sequenced in a study of response to subunit inactivated influenza vaccine (dated by TCRdb to 2016 to 2019). To prepare the library, RT-PCR was applied. The run used an Illumina HiSeq 2500. The raw public reads went through TCRdb reprocessing: fastp at Q25, MiXCR clone calling, in-frame beta chains kept. Every distinct CDR3 protein forms one entry, paired with its most common genes and DNA. The sample records 400,000 to 650,000 distinct CDR3 sequences, 6% to 9% of which are singletons. The ten largest account for under 15% of the sample. This specimen consisted of PBMCs from blood, obtained about 23 months after vaccination. The receptors come from a man aged 50-75 years who received an inactivated influenza vaccine. Donor details come from another sample of the same person, matched by shared clones.

The chain couples TRBV12-3 or TRBV12-4 to TRBJ1-6; D possibly corresponds to TRBD1 (5 bases). Trimming took 5 bases from V and 0 from J, leaving 11 bases between them. This CDR3 is built from 16 residues. CDR3 coding DNA: TGTGCCAGCAGTGCGGGACGGGGCTCCTATAATTCACCCCTCCACTTT. Translating it yields CASSAGRGSYNSPLHF.

V gene TRBV6-5 combines with J gene TRBJ2-1; a weak D match, TRBD2 (6 bases). The V gene lost 2 bases and the J gene lost 4 bases, with 12 bases spanning the gap. The V gene's germline CDR1 is MNHEY and CDR2 SVGAGI. This CDR3 comprises 15 residues. The CDR3 region is CASSYRRVYYNEQFF. The CDR3 nucleotides read TGTGCCAGCAGTTACAGGAGGGTGTATTACAATGAGCAGTTCTTC.

This clonotype was recorded at least ten times. The chain couples TRBV10-3 to TRBJ2-1, with 14 nucleotides matching TRBD2. V trimming: 5 bases; J trimming: 10 bases; junction bases outside the gene matches: 7. The CDR3 contains 15 residues. Germline values: CDR1 ENHRY, CDR2 SYGVKD. This CDR3 reads CAISQGTSGGQEQFF. In DNA, the CDR3 is TGTGCCATCAGTCAGGGGACTAGCGGGGGCCAGGAGCAGTTCTTC.

This chain joins TRBV20-1 and TRBJ2-7; D uncertain. The CDR3 is 11 amino acids. Germline V gives CDR1 DFQATT, CDR2 SNEGSKA (reference sequence). Trimming cost V 5 bases and J 5 bases, with 10 bases left between them. CDR3 DNA: TGCAGTGCTTCGTCGGGTAACGAGCAGTACTTC. Its protein is CSASSGNEQYF.

This chain connects TRBV7-9 to TRBJ1-2, with D uncertain. The CDR3 is made up of 15 amino acids. Germline lookup yields CDR1 SEHNR and CDR2 FQNEAQ (reference sequence). Trimming stripped 1 base from V and 0 bases from J, with 9 bases between. CDR3 bases: TGTGCCAGCAGCTTAGTGGCAGTCACTAACTATGGCTACACCTTC. This encodes CASSLVAVTNYGYTF. The full variable domain, rest sourced from reference TRBV7-9 and TRBJ1-2, is DTGVSQNPRHKITKRGQNVTFRCDPISEHNRLYWYRQTLGQGPEFLTYFQNEAQLEKSRLLSDRFSAERPKGSFSTLEIQRTEQGDSAMYLCASSLVAVTNYGYTFGSGTRLTVV.

This clonotype was seen a single time. This sequence joins TRBV7-8 and TRBJ1-1; D is ambiguous. This CDR3 region has 14 residues. V was clipped by 6 bases and J by 1 base, with 12 bases between them. CDR1 SGHVS and CDR2 FQNEAQ come from the germline V gene. The CDR3 nucleotides are TGTGCCAGCAGTTCTCCCATCAGGAACACTGAAGCTTTCTTT. It yields the protein CASSSPIRNTEAFF.